This entry lists 14 T cell receptor beta chains sequenced from one sample in a study of blood T cell repertoires in COVID-19. Sequencing was performed with immunoSEQ multiplex PCR; in TCRdb, only in-frame clones are kept and a portion is missing. Of fewer than 150,000 clones listed, around 88% are singletons. The sequenced sample consisted of peripheral blood. The source is a human donor in a cohort sampled during active COVID-19.

In this sample, this clone turned up once. The chain recombines TRBV30 with TRBJ2-1; 12 nucleotides align to TRBD2. The CDR3 runs to 15 residues. With V trimmed by 3 bases and J by 14 bases, 14 bases remained unmatched. CDR1 and CDR2 (germline): GTSNPN, SVGIG (reference sequence). CDR3 region: CAWSLSRGLAGPEFF. The CDR3 bases are TGTGCCTGGAGCCTCAGCCGAGGACTAGCGGGGCCTGAGTTCTTC.

This clone was seen only once. The chain carries TRBV19 and TRBJ1-2, with 7 positions matching TRBD1. Germline V gene lookup returns CDR1 LNHDA and CDR2 SQIVND (reference sequence). The CDR3 is 13 residues long. V shed 5 bases and J 9 bases; nucleotides not matched to a gene: 9. For the CDR3, the DNA is TGTGCCAGTAGTCCCCGGACAGGAGGAAGCTACACCTTC. Translated, it gives CASSPRTGGSYTF. The whole variable domain, remainder taken from reference TRBV19 and TRBJ1-2, is DGGITQSPKYLFRKEGQNVTLSCEQNLNHDAMYWYRQDPGQGLRLIYYSQIVNDFQKGDIAEGYSVSREKKESFPLTVTSAQKNPTAFYLCASSPRTGGSYTFGSGTRLTVV.

The V and J genes are TRBV6-6 and TRBJ2-5; a weak D match, TRBD1 (6 bases). CDR1 and CDR2 from the germline V gene are MNHNY and SVGAGI (reference sequence). V gave up 5 bases and J gave up 4 bases, with 17 bases separating them. The CDR3 consists of 15 residues. The CDR3 is CASSTEQGPGETQYF. The CDR3 coding sequence is TGTGCCAGCAGTACGGAACAGGGTCCCGGAGAGACCCAGTACTTC.

The chain joins TRBV10-3 to TRBJ2-1; TRBD2 agrees at 7 bases. Per germline, CDR1 ENHRY and CDR2 SYGVKD. This CDR3 is built from 13 residues. Trimming took 4 bases from V and 7 from J; bases not matched to a gene: 4. DNA of the CDR3: TGTGCCATCAGTGGACTAGCATGGAATGAGCAGTTCTTC. Encoded protein: CAISGLAWNEQFF.

The V call is TRBV6-5, the J call TRBJ1-1; 9 bases line up with TRBD1. The CDR3 has 14 amino acids. The J segment lost 3 bases and the V segment lost 6 bases, leaving 5 bases of the junction unmatched. From germline, CDR1 is MNHEY and CDR2 SVGAGI. The CDR3 region is CASRDDRGYTEAFF. DNA for the CDR3: TGTGCCAGCAGGGATGACAGGGGGTACACTGAAGCTTTCTTT.

The chain links TRBV4-3 to TRBJ2-4, with 7 bases that match TRBD1. Germline lookup yields CDR1 LGHNA and CDR2 YSLEER. The CDR3 runs 19 residues. V was clipped by 1 base and J by 0 bases; unmatched bases: 12. The CDR3 sequence is CASSQVSGGRTLAKNIQYF. As DNA, the CDR3 is TGCGCCAGCAGCCAAGTCTCAGGGGGTAGAACCTTAGCCAAAAACATTCAGTACTTC.

The rearrangement links TRBV6-6 to TRBJ1-6; 10 nucleotides match TRBD1. V gave up 0 bases and J gave up 9 bases; unmatched junction bases: 2. Germline V gene data show CDR1 as MNHNY and CDR2 as SVGAGI (reference sequence). The CDR3 runs 15 residues. This CDR3 reads CASSYSGQGVSPLHF. CDR3 bases: TGTGCCAGCAGTTACTCTGGACAGGGGGTTTCACCCCTCCACTTT.

This clone is a singleton in its sample. V gene TRBV5-4 combines with J gene TRBJ1-1, with 11 bases fitting TRBD1. Germline CDR1 is SGHNT and CDR2 is YYREEE (reference sequence). The CDR3 contains 14 residues. V lost 2 bases to trimming and J lost 7 bases; unmatched junction nucleotides: 4. This CDR3 is CASSFGQGAIEAFF. CDR3 in DNA: TGTGCCAGCAGCTTTGGACAGGGGGCGATTGAAGCTTTCTTT.

This clone came up once. The chain recombines TRBV6-5 with TRBJ1-5; 9 nucleotides line up with TRBD1. The CDR3 totals 14 residues. The V gene end was trimmed by 7 bases and the J gene end by 5 bases; junction bases not matched to a gene: 6. Germline V gene data show CDR1 as MNHEY and CDR2 as SVGAGI. The CDR3 region is CASTDRDRDQPQHF. As DNA, the CDR3 is TGTGCCAGCACCGACCGGGACAGGGATCAGCCCCAGCATTTT.

This chain links TRBV12-3 or TRBV12-4 with TRBJ2-7, with 8 bases lining up with TRBD1. The trim removed 8 bases at V and 2 bases at J, leaving 5 bases unmatched. The CDR3 extends over 13 amino acids. In DNA, the CDR3 is TGTGCCAGCTCCCAGGGACAGGCCTACGAGCAGTACTTC. Residues: CASSQGQAYEQYF.

The gene calls are TRBV6-5 and TRBJ2-3; D possibly corresponds to TRBD2 (6 bases). The CDR3 is 12 amino acids. Germline V gene lookup returns CDR1 MNHEY and CDR2 SVGAGI. The ends were cut back, 10 bases at V and 5 bases at J, with 13 bases in the middle. This chain's CDR3 is CATRGNEDTQYF. CDR3 DNA: TGTGCCACGCGCGGGAACGAAGATACGCAGTATTTT.

The V gene is TRBV7-2, the J gene TRBJ2-1; tentatively, D is TRBD1 (6 bases). Germline V gene lookup returns CDR1 SGHTA and CDR2 FQGNSA. With 2 bases removed from V and 4 bases from J, the gap between germline ends came to 12 bases. The CDR3 runs 15 residues. The CDR3 DNA sequence: TGTGCCAGCAGCTTACTCAGGGGAGTTTACAATGAGCAGTTCTTC. It codes for CASSLLRGVYNEQFF.

CDR3 region: CASSQDGIRSRSPLHF. As DNA, the CDR3 is TGTGCCAGCAGCCAAGACGGGATACGTTCACGGTCACCCCTCCACTTT. This chain connects TRBV3-1 (or the pseudogene TRBV3-2) to TRBJ1-6, with D unresolved. V gave up 0 bases and J gave up 10 bases, with 16 bases separating them. Germline CDR1 LGHDT, CDR2 YNNKEL (reference sequence). CDR3 size: 16 residues.

V usage is TRBV7-2 and J usage is TRBJ2-2, with D maybe TRBD1 (6 bases). Trimming took 6 bases from V and 5 from J, leaving 13 bases between them. Germline assignment: CDR1 SGHTA and CDR2 FQGNSA. The CDR3 is 14 residues long. CDR3 loop: CASSLRGVTGELFF. In nucleotides, the CDR3 is TGTGCCAGCAGTCTCAGGGGAGTAACCGGGGAGCTGTTTTTT.